This T cell receptor (beta chain) was retrieved from a study of cytomegalovirus exposure and HLA in healthy donors. Study-level points and caveats: In a later analysis, at a false discovery rate of 0.05, 15,000 to 20,000 TCR beta sequences matched HLA alleles. As a later analysis showed, a missense DCLRE1C variant was linked to trimming of TCR beta V- and J-genes. A later analysis reportedly found fewer N-insertions in an Asian-associated ancestry cluster than the roughly 730-donor mean.

Researchers ran the PCR with 60 Vbeta and 13 Jbeta primers. The assay was immunoSEQ multiplex PCR, and TCRdb's table has in-frame clones only and misses some. This table holds around 140,000 clones. In the case of this clone: As yet, its antigen is unknown.

Germline lookup yields CDR1 MGHRA and CDR2 YSYEKL. The V and J ends lost 4 bases and 4 bases, in that order; junction bases with no gene match: 11. The CDR3 consists of 17 residues. V is TRBV4-1 and J is TRBJ2-1; 9 positions match TRBD2. This sequence originates from a woman aged 50 to 65 in good health and CMV-seronegative. The sequenced sample consisted of PBMCs. CDR3 nucleotide sequence: TGCGCCAGCAGCCCCGGGGGAAGCGGGGGGCTATACAATGAGCAGTTCTTC. Its translation: CASSPGGSGGLYNEQFF.